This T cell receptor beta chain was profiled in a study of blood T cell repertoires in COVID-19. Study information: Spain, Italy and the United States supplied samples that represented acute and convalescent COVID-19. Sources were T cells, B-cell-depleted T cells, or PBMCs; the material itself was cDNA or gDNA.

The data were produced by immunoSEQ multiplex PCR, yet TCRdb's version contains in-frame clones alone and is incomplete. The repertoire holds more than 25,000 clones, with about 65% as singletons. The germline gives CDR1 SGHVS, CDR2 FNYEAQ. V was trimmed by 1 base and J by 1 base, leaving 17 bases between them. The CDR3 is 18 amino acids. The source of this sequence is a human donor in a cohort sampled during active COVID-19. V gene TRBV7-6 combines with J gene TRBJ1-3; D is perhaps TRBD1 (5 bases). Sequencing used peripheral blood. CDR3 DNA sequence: TGTGCCAGCAGCTTAGACCGGGCCCCACAGGCGTCTGGAAACACCATATATTTT. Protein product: CASSLDRAPQASGNTIYF.